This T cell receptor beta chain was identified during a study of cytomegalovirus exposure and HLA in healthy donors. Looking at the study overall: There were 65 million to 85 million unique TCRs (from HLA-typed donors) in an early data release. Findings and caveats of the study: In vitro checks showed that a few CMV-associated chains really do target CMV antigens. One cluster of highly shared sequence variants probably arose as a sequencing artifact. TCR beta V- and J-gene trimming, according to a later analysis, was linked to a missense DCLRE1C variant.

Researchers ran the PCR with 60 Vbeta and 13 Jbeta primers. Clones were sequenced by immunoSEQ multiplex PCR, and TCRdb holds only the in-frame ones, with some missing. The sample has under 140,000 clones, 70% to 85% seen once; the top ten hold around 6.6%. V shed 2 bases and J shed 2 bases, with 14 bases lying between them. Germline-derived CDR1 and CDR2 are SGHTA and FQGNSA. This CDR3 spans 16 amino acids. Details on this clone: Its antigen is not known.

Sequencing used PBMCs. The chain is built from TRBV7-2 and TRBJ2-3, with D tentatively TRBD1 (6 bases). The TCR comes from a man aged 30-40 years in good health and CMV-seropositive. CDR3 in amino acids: CASSLLVVGATDTQYF. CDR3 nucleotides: TGTGCCAGCAGCTTATTAGTGGTGGGGGCCACAGATACGCAGTATTTT.